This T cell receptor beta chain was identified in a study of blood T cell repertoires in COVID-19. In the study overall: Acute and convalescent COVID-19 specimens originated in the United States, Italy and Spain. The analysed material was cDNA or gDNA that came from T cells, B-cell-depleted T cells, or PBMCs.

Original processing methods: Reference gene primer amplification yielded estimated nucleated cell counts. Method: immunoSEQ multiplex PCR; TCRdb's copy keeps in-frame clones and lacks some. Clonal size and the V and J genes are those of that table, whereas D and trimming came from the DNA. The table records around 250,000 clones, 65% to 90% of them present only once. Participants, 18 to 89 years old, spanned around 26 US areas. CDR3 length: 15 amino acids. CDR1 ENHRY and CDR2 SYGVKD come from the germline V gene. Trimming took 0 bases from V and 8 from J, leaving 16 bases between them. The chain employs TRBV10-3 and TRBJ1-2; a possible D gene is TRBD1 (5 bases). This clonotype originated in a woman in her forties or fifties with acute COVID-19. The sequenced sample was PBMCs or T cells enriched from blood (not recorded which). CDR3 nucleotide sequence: TGTGCCATCAGTGAGTCCGACAGTGACCAGAGGGGCTACACCTTC. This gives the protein CAISESDSDQRGYTF.